This TCR beta chain was profiled in a study of blood T cell repertoires in COVID-19. Overall study context: From T cells, B-cell-depleted T cells, or PBMCs came the material, which was cDNA or gDNA.

All recovered Cohort 3 donors got two negative PCRs, got clearance, or saw symptom resolution. In the source study's methods: Estimates of nucleated cell counts were drawn from the amplification of reference gene primers. Profiled with immunoSEQ multiplex PCR; TCRdb holds only in-frame clones, not every one. For V, J and clone size, that table is used; D and trimming come from the DNA. The sample comprises a few hundred thousand clones, around 86% of which are singletons, and about 9.4% rests with the top ten. The V gene's germline CDR1 is ENHRY and CDR2 SYGVKD. This CDR3 is 11 amino acids long. The V end lost 8 bases, the J end lost 3 bases, and 7 bases lay between the germline ends.

Sequenced input: PBMCs or T cells enriched from blood (not recorded which). The sequence derives from a woman younger than 35 who had recovered from COVID-19. This chain links TRBV10-3 with TRBJ1-2; D remains ambiguous. Here the CDR3 reads CAIGEHYGYTF. The DNA of the CDR3 is TGTGCCATCGGGGAGCACTATGGCTACACCTTC.